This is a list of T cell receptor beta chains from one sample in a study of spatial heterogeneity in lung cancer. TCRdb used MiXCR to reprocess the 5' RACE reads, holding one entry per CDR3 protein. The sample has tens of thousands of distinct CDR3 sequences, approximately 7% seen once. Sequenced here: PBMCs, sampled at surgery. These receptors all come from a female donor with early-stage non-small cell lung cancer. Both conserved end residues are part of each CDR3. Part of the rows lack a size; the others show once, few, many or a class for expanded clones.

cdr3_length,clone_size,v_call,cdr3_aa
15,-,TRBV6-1,CASSESQRRNTEAFF
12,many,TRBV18,CASSETQETQYF
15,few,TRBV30,CACNRPGTGNTEAFF
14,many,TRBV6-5,CASSYGTGRSKWYF
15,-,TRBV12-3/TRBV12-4,CASSPGTLSYNEQFF
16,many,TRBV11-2,CASSWTGLALTYGYTF
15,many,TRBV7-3,CASSLQQASYNEQFF
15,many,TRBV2,CASGTGAAFGEKLFF
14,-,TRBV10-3,CAISESKSGDTQYF
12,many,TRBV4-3,CASSQAGEKLFF
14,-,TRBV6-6,CASSYGGRDTEAFF
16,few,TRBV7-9,CASSLVWARLGHEQFF
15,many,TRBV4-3,CASSLATTLNTEAFF
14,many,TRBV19,CASLDRNSNQPQHF
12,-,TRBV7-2,CASSLDLGGYTF
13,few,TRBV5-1,CASTEWGADTQYF
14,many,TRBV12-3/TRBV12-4,CASSQGQVNQPQHF
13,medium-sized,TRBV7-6,CASSPGPNYEQYF
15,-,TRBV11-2,CASSLGAGRTYEQYF
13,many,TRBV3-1,CASSLWGPNEAFF
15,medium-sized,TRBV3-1,CASSPDDTIAGELFF
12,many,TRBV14,CASSQDGLAQHF
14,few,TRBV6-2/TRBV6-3,CASRGAAGGETQYF
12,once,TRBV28,CASRAVTYEQYF
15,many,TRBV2,CASSPRQGAVTEAFF
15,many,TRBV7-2,CASSGTLNSYYGYTF
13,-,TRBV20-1,CSEHGSANYGYTF
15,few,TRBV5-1,CASSFAQAQGVEQFF
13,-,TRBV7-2,CASRDSSADTQYF
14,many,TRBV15,CATSKTGRKNIQYF
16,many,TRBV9,CASSRSGGYNTGELFF